Given below is one T cell receptor (beta chain) in context. The sample is drawn from a study of blood T cell repertoires in COVID-19. The repertoire was sequenced with immunoSEQ multiplex PCR; TCRdb's copy has only in-frame clones and lacks some. The repertoire holds about 73,000 clones, with about 83% as singletons. The sequencing sample was made of peripheral blood. The TCR was taken from a man aged 45-65 years with active COVID-19.

The CDR3 spells CASSILTRGGTDTQYF. The CDR3 bases are TGTGCCAGTAGTATTCTCACTAGAGGAGGCACAGATACGCAGTATTTT. J is TRBJ2-3 and V is TRBV19; tentative D call: TRBD2 (5 bases). Germline V lookup: CDR1 LNHDA, CDR2 SQIVND (reference sequence). The CDR3 is made up of 16 amino acids. Trimming took 3 bases from V and 1 from J, leaving 14 bases between them.